This entry concerns a single T cell receptor beta chain. Its antigen is unidentified. Generated by immunoSEQ multiplex PCR, the TCRdb table keeps only in-frame clones and is missing some. The table shows approximately 140,000 clones, with roughly 91% occurring only once. These data originate in a study of T cell responses to AZD1222 COVID-19 vaccine. Looking at the study overall: Samples with a second dose at about 4 or about 12 weeks were pooled together. Study results and caveats: The span of vaccine-associated CD4 TCRs extended across spike, with dominance at 160-218 and 743-854. Vaccination with two AZD1222 doses was followed by a rise in Spike-specific TCR breadth and depth. Baseline serology detected seropositivity in only 5 or 6 AZD1222 recipients.

The CDR3 is 15 amino acids. Trimming took 1 base from V and 6 from J; bases not matched to a gene: 2. From germline, CDR1 is SGHDN and CDR2 FVKESK. Sequenced here: peripheral blood, sampled on day 0 of AZD1222 vaccination. The V gene is TRBV14, the J gene TRBJ2-2; 10 bases match TRBD1. The sequence derives from an adult in good health. CDR3 residues: CASSQVGQGPGELFF. The CDR3 nucleotides are TGTGCCAGCAGCCAAGTGGGACAGGGGCCCGGGGAGCTGTTTTTT.